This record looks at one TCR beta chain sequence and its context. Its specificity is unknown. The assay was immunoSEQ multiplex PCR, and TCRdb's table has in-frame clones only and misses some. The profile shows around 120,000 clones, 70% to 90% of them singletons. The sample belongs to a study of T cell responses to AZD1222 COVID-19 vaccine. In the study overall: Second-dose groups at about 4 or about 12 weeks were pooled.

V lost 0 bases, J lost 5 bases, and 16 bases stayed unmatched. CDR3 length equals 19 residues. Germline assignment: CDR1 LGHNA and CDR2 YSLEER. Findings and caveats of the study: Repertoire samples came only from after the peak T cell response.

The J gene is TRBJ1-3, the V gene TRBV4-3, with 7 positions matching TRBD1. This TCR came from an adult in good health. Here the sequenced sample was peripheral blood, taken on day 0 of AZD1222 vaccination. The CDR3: CASSQDVISAGGVRNTIYF. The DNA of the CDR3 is TGCGCCAGCAGCCAAGATGTAATTTCGGCAGGGGGAGTTAGAAACACCATATATTTT.